Listed below are T cell receptor beta chains from one sample, sequenced in a study of shared clonotypes between healthy human individuals. Produced via immunoSEQ multiplex PCR; TCRdb's table is partial and in-frame only. The repertoire holds roughly 1.4 million clones, approximately 98.5% seen once, with around 0.38% in the top ten. Sequenced input: naive CD4+ T cells sorted from blood. Source of these receptors: a young man in good health. The CDR3 runs from the conserved cysteine through the conserved F or W. Each record gives: V gene, D gene, J gene, clone size, CDR3 protein, CDR3 DNA. A D gene is named only where the DNA matches it firmly. Expanded clones get a size class; other rows say once, few or many, or leave the size out.

TRBV11-2	NA	TRBJ1-4	NA	CASSLVGVGYPRGKLFF	TGTGCCAGCAGCTTAGTGGGAGTGGGATACCCTCGAGGAAAACTGTTTTTT
TRBV15	TRBD2	TRBJ2-7	NA	CATSRESGRGGSYEQYF	TGTGCCACCAGCAGAGAAAGCGGGAGAGGGGGGTCCTACGAGCAGTACTTC
TRBV7-9	TRBD1	TRBJ2-6	NA	CASSPGGSGANVLTF	TGTGCCAGCAGCCCAGGGGGCTCTGGGGCCAACGTCCTGACTTTC
TRBV5-6	TRBD1	TRBJ2-5	NA	CASSPAPRQGPETQYF	TGTGCCAGCAGCCCGGCCCCGAGACAGGGTCCAGAGACCCAGTACTTC
TRBV19	NA	TRBJ1-1	NA	CASITTGEAFF	TGTGCCAGTATCACAACAGGAGAAGCTTTCTTT
TRBV18	TRBD1	TRBJ2-4	NA	CASSLTDRDNIQYF	TGTGCCAGCTCACTAACGGACAGGGATAACATTCAGTACTTC
TRBV6-6	TRBD2	TRBJ2-2	NA	CASRVAGNTGELFF	TGTGCCAGCAGGGTAGCGGGAAACACCGGGGAGCTGTTTTTT
TRBV27	NA	TRBJ1-5	NA	CASSLDGRKASNQPQHF	TGTGCCAGCAGTTTAGACGGCAGGAAAGCTAGCAATCAGCCCCAGCATTTT
TRBV18	TRBD2	TRBJ2-2	once	CASSQLAGVDTGELFF	TGTGCCAGCTCACAACTAGCGGGAGTGGACACCGGGGAGCTGTTTTTT
TRBV5-4	TRBD1	TRBJ1-1	NA	CASSPGDRARTEAFF	TGTGCCAGCAGCCCCGGGGACAGGGCGCGCACTGAAGCTTTCTTT
TRBV9	NA	TRBJ2-1	NA	CASSVTSILRPNEQFF	TGTGCCAGCAGCGTAACTAGTATATTAAGGCCCAATGAGCAGTTCTTC
TRBV30	TRBD1	TRBJ2-7	NA	CAWSVFTGQGAYEQYF	TGTGCCTGGAGTGTATTTACGGGACAGGGGGCTTACGAGCAGTACTTC
TRBV7-9	NA	TRBJ2-2	NA	CASSRDTGELFF	TGTGCCAGCAGTCGGGACACCGGGGAGCTGTTTTTT
TRBV11-3	NA	TRBJ2-1	NA	CASSFQPAGEQFF	TGTGCCAGCAGCTTCCAGCCGGCGGGTGAGCAGTTCTTC
TRBV5-5	NA	TRBJ2-2	few	CASSFSDTGELFF	TGTGCCAGCAGCTTTTCGGACACCGGGGAGCTGTTTTTT
TRBV14	NA	TRBJ1-1	NA	CASSQVHGQYTEAFF	TGTGCCAGCAGCCAAGTACATGGACAGTACACTGAAGCTTTCTTT
TRBV15	TRBD1	TRBJ2-3	NA	CATRVTGGADTQYF	TGTGCCACCAGGGTGACAGGGGGGGCAGATACGCAGTATTTT
TRBV5-6	NA	TRBJ2-6	NA	CAWKAGANVLTF	TGTGCCTGGAAGGCCGGGGCCAACGTCCTGACTTTC
TRBV13	NA	TRBJ1-4	once	CASSPGGYSEKLFF	TGTGCCAGCAGCCCAGGTGGCTATAGTGAAAAACTGTTTTTT
TRBV7-6	NA	TRBJ2-2	NA	CASTASVVGELFF	TGTGCCAGCACCGCTAGCGTCGTCGGGGAGCTGTTTTTT
TRBV9	TRBD2	TRBJ2-7	NA	CASSPGLAGAYEQYF	TGTGCCAGCAGCCCAGGACTAGCGGGAGCCTACGAGCAGTACTTC
TRBV19	NA	TRBJ1-5	NA	CASSGQYSNQPQHF	TGTGCCTCCAGTGGACAGTATAGCAATCAGCCCCAGCATTTT
TRBV4-1	TRBD2	TRBJ2-2	NA	CASSQGTGLDSTGELFF	TGCGCCAGCAGCCAAGGAACGGGACTAGACAGCACCGGGGAGCTGTTTTTT
TRBV5-4	NA	TRBJ1-2	NA	CASSLTGPYGYTF	TGTGCCAGCAGCTTGACAGGACCATATGGCTACACCTTC
TRBV9	NA	TRBJ1-2	NA	CASSVTSFEGQGYTF	TGTGCCAGCAGCGTAACGTCTTTCGAGGGGCAGGGCTACACCTTC
TRBV27	NA	TRBJ1-1	once	CASSPLGRTNTEAFF	TGTGCCAGCAGTCCCTTGGGACGGACGAACACTGAAGCTTTCTTT
TRBV28	NA	TRBJ1-2	NA	CASSNRNYGYTF	TGTGCCAGCAGTAATAGGAACTATGGCTACACCTTC
TRBV5-4	NA	TRBJ2-1	NA	CASRNRTYNEQFF	TGTGCCAGCAGGAACCGGACCTACAATGAGCAGTTCTTC
TRBV5-1	NA	TRBJ2-7	NA	CASSLAGAGGYEQYF	TGCGCCAGCAGCTTGGCCGGGGCAGGAGGCTACGAGCAGTACTTC
TRBV2	NA	TRBJ1-1	NA	CASSEGLGTEAFF	TGTGCCAGCAGTGAGGGGCTGGGAACTGAAGCTTTCTTT
TRBV6-5	TRBD1	TRBJ2-1	once	CASNLTPGGQFF	TGTGCCAGCAATCTGACCCCAGGGGGGCAGTTCTTC
TRBV5-1	NA	TRBJ2-7	NA	CASSLVPEPGEQYF	TGCGCCAGCAGCTTGGTCCCAGAGCCGGGTGAGCAGTACTTC
TRBV28	NA	TRBJ1-1	NA	CASFSGPRNTEAFF	TGTGCCAGCTTTTCAGGGCCAAGGAACACTGAAGCTTTCTTT
TRBV5-1	TRBD1	TRBJ2-1	NA	CASSVQPGQDNEQFF	TGCGCCAGCAGCGTACAGCCAGGACAGGACAATGAGCAGTTCTTC
TRBV18	NA	TRBJ2-1	NA	CASSPIGQGSYNEQFF	TGTGCCAGCTCACCTATTGGGCAGGGCTCCTACAATGAGCAGTTCTTC
TRBV28	TRBD1	TRBJ1-1	once	CASSPRAGGNTEAFF	TGTGCCAGCAGCCCAAGGGCAGGGGGGAACACTGAAGCTTTCTTT
TRBV10-3	TRBD1	TRBJ2-7	NA	CAARDSLFSSYEQYF	TGTGCCGCACGGGACAGCCTTTTCTCGTCCTACGAGCAGTACTTC
TRBV7-9	NA	TRBJ2-2	NA	CASSLGPTGELFF	TGTGCCAGCAGCCTGGGACCTACCGGGGAGCTGTTTTTT
TRBV30	TRBD2	TRBJ2-7	NA	CAWRPGLAGGFYEQYF	TGTGCCTGGAGACCGGGACTAGCGGGAGGATTCTACGAGCAGTACTTC
TRBV5-8	NA	TRBJ2-7	NA	CASTPVGVYEQYF	TGTGCCAGCACCCCGGTGGGTGTCTACGAGCAGTACTTC
TRBV6-1	NA	TRBJ1-1	NA	CASSEALIRTPGPEAFF	TGTGCCAGCAGTGAAGCGCTAATACGGACACCCGGACCTGAAGCTTTCTTT
TRBV6-5	NA	TRBJ1-2	NA	CASCSNPGGPNYGYTF	TGTGCCAGCTGTTCGAATCCGGGTGGACCGAACTATGGCTACACCTTC
TRBV9	NA	TRBJ2-1	NA	CASSVDGRLGRSEQFF	TGTGCCAGCAGCGTGGATGGGCGACTAGGAAGGTCTGAGCAGTTCTTC
TRBV6-1	NA	TRBJ2-7	once	CASRRDGGPYEQYF	TGTGCCAGCAGACGGGACGGAGGTCCCTACGAGCAGTACTTC
TRBV19	NA	TRBJ2-1	NA	CASSPGPTTQFF	TGTGCCAGTAGCCCCGGACCCACAACCCAGTTCTTC
TRBV30	NA	TRBJ1-2	once	CAWSVGVGYTF	TGTGCCTGGAGCGTGGGGGTTGGCTACACCTTC
TRBV10-3	NA	TRBJ1-1	NA	CAISDGNTEAFF	TGTGCCATCAGTGACGGGAACACTGAAGCTTTCTTT
TRBV11-3	TRBD1	TRBJ2-3	NA	CASSLGRDSSSTDTQYF	TGTGCCAGCAGCTTAGGCCGGGACAGTTCTAGCACAGATACGCAGTATTTT
TRBV19	NA	TRBJ2-1	NA	CASSIHGVGPYYNEQFF	TGTGCCAGTAGTATACACGGGGTAGGTCCCTACTACAATGAGCAGTTCTTC
TRBV4-3	NA	TRBJ2-7	NA	CASSPLLADSYEQYF	TGCGCCAGCAGCCCACTACTAGCCGACTCCTACGAGCAGTACTTC
TRBV7-9	NA	TRBJ1-3	NA	CASSLRRQLSSGNTIYF	TGTGCCAGCAGCTTACGGAGGCAGCTAAGCTCTGGAAACACCATATATTTT
TRBV9	NA	TRBJ1-3	NA	CASSPRSGQAGNTIYF	TGTGCCAGCAGCCCCCGATCCGGACAAGCTGGAAACACCATATATTTT